The sequence of this T cell receptor beta chain was determined in a study of cytomegalovirus exposure and HLA in healthy donors. Study at large: From HLA-typed donors, an early data release held roughly 89 million unique TCRs.

The PCR made use of 60 Vbeta and 13 Jbeta primers. Generated by immunoSEQ multiplex PCR, the TCRdb table keeps only in-frame clones and is missing some. This table has over 150,000 clones, approximately 74% appearing once. The CDR3 spans 14 residues. CDR1 SGHKS and CDR2 YYEKEE come from the germline V gene (reference sequence). V gave up 2 bases and J gave up 2 bases, with 10 bases separating them. Findings and limits, study-wide: Per a prior analysis, the majority of TCR beta V segments were productive roughly 87% or roughly 30% of the time. CMV serostatus was the only immune exposure information that was available.

Points on this clone: Its antigen is currently unknown.

The chain links TRBV5-5 to TRBJ1-2; D not certain. Sequenced material: PBMCs. The receptor's source is a man aged 25-40 years in good health and CMV-seronegative. CDR3 bases: TGTGCCAGCAGCTTTGGGAGAGGGAACTATGGCTACACCTTC. Protein product: CASSFGRGNYGYTF.